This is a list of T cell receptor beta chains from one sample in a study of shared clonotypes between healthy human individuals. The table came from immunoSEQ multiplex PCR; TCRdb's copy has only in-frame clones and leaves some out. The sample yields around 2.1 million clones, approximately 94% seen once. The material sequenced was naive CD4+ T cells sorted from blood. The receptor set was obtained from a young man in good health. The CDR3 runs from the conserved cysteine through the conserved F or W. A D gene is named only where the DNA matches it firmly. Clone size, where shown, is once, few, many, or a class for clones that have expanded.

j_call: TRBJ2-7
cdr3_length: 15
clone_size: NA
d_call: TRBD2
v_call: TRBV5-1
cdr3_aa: CASSLGLDPSYEQYF
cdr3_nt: TGCGCCAGCAGCTTAGGACTAGATCCGTCCTACGAGCAGTACTTC

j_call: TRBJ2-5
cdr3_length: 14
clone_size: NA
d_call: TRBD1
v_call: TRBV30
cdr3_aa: CAWRYPGGRETQYF
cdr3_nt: TGTGCCTGGAGATATCCAGGGGGCCGTGAGACCCAGTACTTC

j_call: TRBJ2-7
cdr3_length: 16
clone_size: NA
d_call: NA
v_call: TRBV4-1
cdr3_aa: CASSQEGGPLSYEQYF
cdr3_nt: TGCGCCAGCAGCCAGGAGGGGGGGCCCCTCTCCTACGAGCAGTACTTC

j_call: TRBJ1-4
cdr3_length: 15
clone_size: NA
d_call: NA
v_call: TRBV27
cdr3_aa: CATSPSPVASEKLFF
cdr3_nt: TGTGCCACCAGTCCCTCACCAGTTGCGAGCGAAAAACTGTTTTTT

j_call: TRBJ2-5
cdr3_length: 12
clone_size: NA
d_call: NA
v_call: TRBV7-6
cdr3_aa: CASSLNAETQYF
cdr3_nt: TGTGCCAGCAGCTTAAACGCGGAGACCCAGTACTTC

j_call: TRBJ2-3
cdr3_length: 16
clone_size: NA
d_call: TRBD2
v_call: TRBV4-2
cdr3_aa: CASSQDNSGGPDTQYF
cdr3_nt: TGTGCCAGCAGCCAAGACAATAGCGGGGGACCAGATACGCAGTATTTT

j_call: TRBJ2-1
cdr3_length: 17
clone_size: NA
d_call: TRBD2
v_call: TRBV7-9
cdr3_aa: CASSLGTSGRAGSEQFF
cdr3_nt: TGTGCCAGCAGCTTGGGGACTAGCGGGAGGGCCGGGAGTGAGCAGTTCTTC

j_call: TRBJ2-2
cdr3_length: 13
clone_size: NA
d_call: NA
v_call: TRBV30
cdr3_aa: CAWGAVTTGELFF
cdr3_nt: TGTGCCTGGGGTGCGGTGACCACCGGGGAGCTGTTTTTT

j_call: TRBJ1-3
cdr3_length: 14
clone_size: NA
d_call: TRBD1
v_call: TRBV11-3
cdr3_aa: CASSRTGLGDTIYF
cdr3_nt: TGTGCCAGCAGCCGGACAGGGCTGGGGGACACCATATATTTT

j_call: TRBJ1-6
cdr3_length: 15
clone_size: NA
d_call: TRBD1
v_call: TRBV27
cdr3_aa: CASSLYRGDNSPLHF
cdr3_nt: TGTGCCAGCAGCCTTTACAGGGGCGATAATTCACCCCTCCACTTT

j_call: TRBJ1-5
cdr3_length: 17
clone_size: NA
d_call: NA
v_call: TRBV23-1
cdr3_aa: CASSQSRAAYSNQPQHF
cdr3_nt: TGCGCCAGCAGTCAATCCAGGGCGGCCTATAGCAATCAGCCCCAGCATTTT

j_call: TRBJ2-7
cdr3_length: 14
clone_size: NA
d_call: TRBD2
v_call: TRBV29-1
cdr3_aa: CSARTASGTYEQYF
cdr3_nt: TGCAGCGCCCGGACGGCTAGCGGGACCTACGAGCAGTACTTC

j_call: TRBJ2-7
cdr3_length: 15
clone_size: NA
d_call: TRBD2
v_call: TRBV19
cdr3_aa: CASSPGTSGPYEQYF
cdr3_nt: TGTGCCAGTAGTCCCGGGACTAGCGGCCCCTACGAGCAGTACTTC

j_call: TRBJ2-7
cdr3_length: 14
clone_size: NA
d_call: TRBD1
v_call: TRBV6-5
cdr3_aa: CASRGTADSYEQYF
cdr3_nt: TGTGCCAGCAGGGGGACAGCGGATTCCTACGAGCAGTACTTC

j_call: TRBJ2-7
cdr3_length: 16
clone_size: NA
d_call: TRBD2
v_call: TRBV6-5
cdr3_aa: CASSYLLAGAAYEQYF
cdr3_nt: TGTGCCAGCAGTTATTTACTAGCGGGAGCGGCCTACGAGCAGTACTTC

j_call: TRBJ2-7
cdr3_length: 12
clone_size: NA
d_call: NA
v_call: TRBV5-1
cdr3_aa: CASSRDLYEQYF
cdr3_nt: TGCGCCAGCAGCAGGGACCTATACGAGCAGTACTTC

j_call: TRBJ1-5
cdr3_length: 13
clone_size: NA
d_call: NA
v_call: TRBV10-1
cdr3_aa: CASSEIEGQPQHF
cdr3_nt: TGCGCCAGCAGTGAGATTGAGGGGCAGCCCCAGCATTTT

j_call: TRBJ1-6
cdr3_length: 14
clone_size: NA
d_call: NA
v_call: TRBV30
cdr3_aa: CAWSFGHSDSPLHF
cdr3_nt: TGTGCCTGGAGCTTTGGACACTCTGATTCACCCCTCCACTTT

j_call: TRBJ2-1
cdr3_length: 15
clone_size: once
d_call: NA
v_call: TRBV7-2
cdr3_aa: CASSLRGRRNNEQFF
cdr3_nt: TGTGCCAGCAGCTTAAGGGGGAGGAGGAACAATGAGCAGTTCTTC

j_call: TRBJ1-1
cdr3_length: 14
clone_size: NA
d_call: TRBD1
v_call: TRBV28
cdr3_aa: CASSFYEGAKGAFF
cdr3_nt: TGTGCCAGCAGTTTTTACGAGGGGGCTAAGGGAGCTTTCTTT

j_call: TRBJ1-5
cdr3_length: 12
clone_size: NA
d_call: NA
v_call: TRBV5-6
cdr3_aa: CASSRNDQPQHF
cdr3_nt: TGTGCCAGCAGCCGAAATGATCAGCCCCAGCATTTT

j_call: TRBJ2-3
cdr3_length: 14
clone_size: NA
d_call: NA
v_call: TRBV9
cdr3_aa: CASSVGQGSLSQYF
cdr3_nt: TGTGCCAGCAGCGTAGGGCAGGGTTCCCTATCGCAGTATTTT

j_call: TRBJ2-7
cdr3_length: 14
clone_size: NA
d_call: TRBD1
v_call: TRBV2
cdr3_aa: CASRGQGPSYEQYF
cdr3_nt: TGTGCCAGCAGGGGACAGGGCCCCTCCTACGAGCAGTACTTC

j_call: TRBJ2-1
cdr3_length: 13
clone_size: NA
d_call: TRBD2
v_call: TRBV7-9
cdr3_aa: CASSYFGRNEQFF
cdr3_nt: TGTGCCAGCAGCTACTTCGGGAGGAATGAGCAGTTCTTC

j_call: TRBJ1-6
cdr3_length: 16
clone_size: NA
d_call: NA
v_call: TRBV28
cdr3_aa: CASRRGGAANNSPLHF
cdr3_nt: TGTGCCAGCAGAAGGGGGGGGGCGGCGAATAATTCACCCCTCCACTTT

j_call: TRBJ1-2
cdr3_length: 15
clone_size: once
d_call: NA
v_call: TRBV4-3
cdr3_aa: CASSQDSGGGYGYTF
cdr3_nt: TGCGCCAGCAGCCAAGATTCCGGTGGGGGCTATGGCTACACCTTC